The present T cell receptor (beta chain) was sequenced within a study of a mutant IDH1 vaccine in newly diagnosed glioma. About the study: Earlier care involved radiotherapy, temozolomide, or both, and the majority received both.

Method: immunoSEQ multiplex PCR; TCRdb's copy keeps in-frame clones and lacks some. The sample yields tens of thousands of clones, approximately 79% seen once. As for time point: baseline, week 1 (first vaccination visit). Treatment in this sample: pre-vaccination baseline after standard-of-care therapy. This sequence originates from a man aged 50 to 59 with glioma. Material: PBMCs, obtained from a glioma patient treated with radiotherapy, temozolomide or both.

CDR3 in amino acids: CSVNGQMNTGELFF. CDR3 bases: TGCAGCGTTAACGGACAGATGAACACCGGGGAGCTGTTTTTT. The chain joins TRBV29-1 to TRBJ2-2; the D gene is possibly TRBD1 (6 bases). Trimming stripped 5 bases from V and 1 base from J, with 11 bases between. The CDR3 sequence is 14 residues long. Looked up from germline, CDR1 is SQVTM and CDR2 is ANQGSEA.